Listed below are T cell receptor beta chains from one sample, sequenced in a study of blood T cell repertoires in COVID-19. Repertoires were generated with immunoSEQ multiplex PCR, while TCRdb's copy carries only in-frame clones and drops some. The table shows about 230,000 clones, with 80% to 90% occurring only once. Sample: peripheral blood. Every receptor here comes from a woman aged 40 to 50 who had recovered from COVID-19. Both conserved end residues are part of each CDR3. The order of the fields is clone size, J gene, V gene, D gene, CDR3 protein, CDR3 DNA. The D gene is left open where the match is weak. Clone size is shown for a subset of rows, as once, few, many or a class of expanded clone.

clone size: once; J gene: TRBJ2-3; V gene: TRBV9; D gene: -; CDR3 protein: CASSPPIADTQYF; CDR3 DNA: TGTGCCAGCAGCCCGCCTATTGCTGATACGCAGTATTTT
clone size: few; J gene: TRBJ1-1; V gene: TRBV18; D gene: TRBD1; CDR3 protein: CASSPRTGGTEAFF; CDR3 DNA: TGTGCCAGCTCACCGAGGACAGGGGGAACTGAAGCTTTCTTT
clone size: -; J gene: TRBJ2-2; V gene: TRBV2; D gene: TRBD1; CDR3 protein: CASSEVFLPPGQLNTGELFF; CDR3 DNA: TGTGCCAGCAGTGAAGTTTTCCTGCCCCCGGGACAGTTAAACACCGGGGAGCTGTTTTTT
clone size: -; J gene: TRBJ1-2; V gene: TRBV7-6; D gene: TRBD1; CDR3 protein: CASSLEAGGVSGYTF; CDR3 DNA: TGTGCCAGCAGCTTAGAGGCAGGGGGCGTCTCTGGCTACACCTTC
clone size: once; J gene: TRBJ1-4; V gene: TRBV3-1/TRBV3-2; D gene: TRBD1; CDR3 protein: CASSQRDRGWGEKLFF; CDR3 DNA: TGTGCCAGCAGCCAACGTGACAGGGGATGGGGTGAAAAACTGTTTTTT
clone size: -; J gene: TRBJ2-1; V gene: TRBV5-1; D gene: -; CDR3 protein: CASSLDGQNEQFF; CDR3 DNA: TGCGCCAGCAGCTTGGATGGACAGAATGAGCAGTTCTTC
clone size: -; J gene: TRBJ2-1; V gene: TRBV7-7; D gene: TRBD2; CDR3 protein: CASSFLGDGEGEQFF; CDR3 DNA: TGTGCTAGCAGCTTTTTAGGGGATGGGGAGGGTGAGCAGTTCTTC
clone size: -; J gene: TRBJ1-1; V gene: TRBV19; D gene: TRBD1; CDR3 protein: CASTDRGRGGTEAFF; CDR3 DNA: TGTGCCAGTACCGACAGGGGGCGCGGGGGCACTGAAGCTTTCTTT
clone size: -; J gene: TRBJ1-2; V gene: TRBV6-5; D gene: -; CDR3 protein: CASRKTVNYGYTF; CDR3 DNA: TGTGCCAGCAGGAAGACAGTTAACTATGGCTACACCTTC
clone size: -; J gene: TRBJ1-3; V gene: TRBV5-5; D gene: -; CDR3 protein: CASSLAPGSSGNTIYF; CDR3 DNA: TGTGCCAGCAGCTTGGCCCCCGGGAGCTCTGGAAACACCATATATTTT
clone size: once; J gene: TRBJ2-7; V gene: TRBV10-3; D gene: TRBD1; CDR3 protein: CAIKGQAEEQYF; CDR3 DNA: TGTGCCATCAAGGGACAGGCGGAGGAGCAGTACTTC
clone size: -; J gene: TRBJ2-5; V gene: TRBV5-4; D gene: TRBD1; CDR3 protein: CASSKGAETQYF; CDR3 DNA: TGTGCCAGCAGCAAGGGGGCAGAGACCCAGTACTTC
clone size: -; J gene: TRBJ1-3; V gene: TRBV5-6; D gene: -; CDR3 protein: CASSGIERGLLSGNTIYF; CDR3 DNA: TGTGCCAGCAGCGGCATCGAGAGGGGACTCCTCTCTGGAAACACCATATATTTT
clone size: -; J gene: TRBJ1-2; V gene: TRBV18; D gene: -; CDR3 protein: CASSPPGGEGYTF; CDR3 DNA: TGTGCCAGCTCACCTCCTGGGGGGGAAGGCTACACCTTC
clone size: -; J gene: TRBJ1-2; V gene: TRBV2; D gene: -; CDR3 protein: CASSDNSPGGTGYTF; CDR3 DNA: TGTGCCAGCAGTGATAACTCACCAGGTGGCACTGGCTACACCTTC
clone size: -; J gene: TRBJ2-7; V gene: TRBV23-1; D gene: -; CDR3 protein: CASSQPKAGPYEQYF; CDR3 DNA: TGCGCCAGCAGTCAACCGAAGGCGGGGCCCTACGAGCAGTACTTC
clone size: -; J gene: TRBJ1-2; V gene: TRBV28; D gene: -; CDR3 protein: CASSSLTGSYGYTF; CDR3 DNA: TGTGCCAGCAGTTCTCTGACAGGTTCCTATGGCTACACCTTC
clone size: few; J gene: TRBJ1-5; V gene: TRBV10-1; D gene: TRBD1; CDR3 protein: CASIDRGPSNQPQHF; CDR3 DNA: TGCGCCAGCATCGACAGGGGGCCAAGCAATCAGCCCCAGCATTTT
clone size: -; J gene: TRBJ2-5; V gene: TRBV5-1; D gene: -; CDR3 protein: CASSLQGRQETQYF; CDR3 DNA: TGCGCCAGCAGCCTTCAGGGCCGCCAGGAGACCCAGTACTTC
clone size: -; J gene: TRBJ1-3; V gene: TRBV6-5; D gene: TRBD1; CDR3 protein: CASSGTGPFGNTIYF; CDR3 DNA: TGTGCCAGCTCTGGGACAGGCCCATTCGGAAACACCATATATTTT
clone size: -; J gene: TRBJ1-3; V gene: TRBV18; D gene: -; CDR3 protein: CASSPMWSRVSGNTIYF; CDR3 DNA: TGTGCCAGCTCACCAATGTGGTCCAGGGTATCCGGAAACACCATATATTTT
clone size: -; J gene: TRBJ2-5; V gene: TRBV20-1; D gene: -; CDR3 protein: CSASYPGSQETQYF; CDR3 DNA: TGCAGTGCTAGTTACCCCGGGAGCCAAGAGACCCAGTACTTC
clone size: -; J gene: TRBJ1-2; V gene: TRBV29-1; D gene: -; CDR3 protein: CSVEGEDGYTF; CDR3 DNA: TGCAGCGTTGAAGGAGAGGATGGCTACACCTTC
clone size: -; J gene: TRBJ1-6; V gene: TRBV28; D gene: -; CDR3 protein: CASSQTGYSPLHF; CDR3 DNA: TGTGCCAGCAGTCAAACAGGTTATTCACCCCTCCACTTT
clone size: -; J gene: TRBJ2-7; V gene: TRBV19; D gene: TRBD1; CDR3 protein: CASSIGQGALYEQYF; CDR3 DNA: TGTGCCAGTAGTATCGGACAGGGGGCTCTTTACGAGCAGTACTTC
clone size: -; J gene: TRBJ1-1; V gene: TRBV5-8; D gene: TRBD1; CDR3 protein: CASSVAGTGFTEAFF; CDR3 DNA: TGTGCCAGCAGCGTAGCCGGGACAGGGTTCACTGAAGCTTTCTTT
clone size: -; J gene: TRBJ1-2; V gene: TRBV28; D gene: TRBD1; CDR3 protein: CASSAGGRNYGYTF; CDR3 DNA: TGTGCCAGCAGCGCAGGGGGCCGTAACTATGGCTACACCTTC
clone size: -; J gene: TRBJ2-7; V gene: TRBV3-1/TRBV3-2; D gene: -; CDR3 protein: CASSQGAWGQTYEQYF; CDR3 DNA: TGTGCCAGCAGCCAAGGGGCCTGGGGACAAACCTACGAGCAGTACTTC
clone size: -; J gene: TRBJ2-3; V gene: TRBV11-2; D gene: -; CDR3 protein: CASSLGGLASTDTQYF; CDR3 DNA: TGTGCCAGCAGCTTAGGTGGTTTAGCTAGCACAGATACGCAGTATTTT
clone size: -; J gene: TRBJ2-3; V gene: TRBV10-3; D gene: TRBD2; CDR3 protein: CAIRGGGAGDSTDTQYF; CDR3 DNA: TGTGCCATCAGGGGGGGAGGAGCGGGAGACAGCACAGATACGCAGTATTTT
clone size: few; J gene: TRBJ1-5; V gene: TRBV27; D gene: TRBD1; CDR3 protein: CASSPLWGQGDQPQHF; CDR3 DNA: TGTGCCAGCAGTCCCCTTTGGGGACAGGGCGATCAGCCCCAGCATTTT
clone size: -; J gene: TRBJ2-7; V gene: TRBV10-2; D gene: TRBD2; CDR3 protein: CASGLAGTPYEQYF; CDR3 DNA: TGCGCCAGTGGACTAGCGGGGACCCCCTACGAGCAGTACTTC
clone size: -; J gene: TRBJ2-7; V gene: TRBV18; D gene: -; CDR3 protein: CASSSDSSREQYF; CDR3 DNA: TGTGCCAGCTCATCAGATTCGTCCCGCGAGCAGTACTTC
clone size: few; J gene: TRBJ2-2; V gene: TRBV11-2; D gene: -; CDR3 protein: CASSAVPGELFF; CDR3 DNA: TGTGCCAGCAGCGCGGTTCCCGGGGAGCTGTTTTTT
clone size: -; J gene: TRBJ1-1; V gene: TRBV16; D gene: TRBD1; CDR3 protein: CASSQGQGKANTEAFF; CDR3 DNA: TGTGCCAGCAGCCAAGGACAGGGGAAAGCGAACACTGAAGCTTTCTTT
clone size: -; J gene: TRBJ2-2; V gene: TRBV3-1/TRBV3-2; D gene: -; CDR3 protein: CASSPRESTGELFF; CDR3 DNA: TGTGCCAGCAGCCCCCGGGAGAGCACCGGGGAGCTGTTTTTT
clone size: few; J gene: TRBJ2-1; V gene: TRBV6-6; D gene: -; CDR3 protein: CASSYPGNEQFF; CDR3 DNA: TGTGCCAGCAGTTACCCAGGGAATGAGCAGTTCTTC
clone size: -; J gene: TRBJ2-1; V gene: TRBV29-1; D gene: -; CDR3 protein: CSVAPPDEQFF; CDR3 DNA: TGCAGCGTTGCCCCCCCGGATGAGCAGTTCTTC
clone size: -; J gene: TRBJ1-2; V gene: TRBV5-4; D gene: -; CDR3 protein: CASGGLEGFAEGGYTF; CDR3 DNA: TGTGCCAGCGGGGGCCTTGAGGGGTTCGCGGAAGGTGGCTACACCTTC
clone size: -; J gene: TRBJ2-7; V gene: TRBV3-1/TRBV3-2; D gene: -; CDR3 protein: CASSSQGTVNYEQYF; CDR3 DNA: TGTGCCAGCAGCTCACAGGGTACGGTAAACTACGAGCAGTACTTC
clone size: -; J gene: TRBJ2-6; V gene: TRBV7-2; D gene: TRBD1; CDR3 protein: CASSLVIQGAPGANVLTF; CDR3 DNA: TGTGCCAGCAGCTTAGTCATTCAGGGGGCGCCTGGGGCCAACGTCCTGACTTTC
clone size: -; J gene: TRBJ1-1; V gene: TRBV7-8; D gene: -; CDR3 protein: CASSLLTGDTEAFF; CDR3 DNA: TGTGCCAGCAGCCTCCTGACAGGTGACACTGAAGCTTTCTTT
clone size: -; J gene: TRBJ1-2; V gene: TRBV6-5; D gene: TRBD1; CDR3 protein: CASSLLGGAGNYGYTF; CDR3 DNA: TGTGCCAGCAGTTTGTTAGGGGGCGCAGGGAACTATGGCTACACCTTC
clone size: -; J gene: TRBJ1-4; V gene: TRBV9; D gene: TRBD1; CDR3 protein: CASSVGQGLGEKLFF; CDR3 DNA: TGTGCCAGCAGCGTCGGACAGGGGCTTGGGGAAAAACTGTTTTTT
clone size: few; J gene: TRBJ2-7; V gene: TRBV7-2; D gene: TRBD1; CDR3 protein: CASSLASGQGYEQYF; CDR3 DNA: TGTGCCAGCAGCTTAGCTTCAGGACAGGGATACGAGCAGTACTTC
clone size: -; J gene: TRBJ1-5; V gene: TRBV4-1; D gene: TRBD1; CDR3 protein: CASSQEVTGDQPQHF; CDR3 DNA: TGCGCCAGCAGCCAAGAGGTCACAGGGGACCAGCCCCAGCATTTT
clone size: once; J gene: TRBJ2-2; V gene: TRBV7-9; D gene: TRBD1; CDR3 protein: CASSLPPGQGPGELFF; CDR3 DNA: TGTGCCAGCAGCTTACCCCCGGGACAGGGACCCGGGGAGCTGTTTTTT
clone size: -; J gene: TRBJ2-1; V gene: TRBV5-5; D gene: -; CDR3 protein: CASSNNAQGFGYEQFF; CDR3 DNA: TGTGCCAGCAGCAATAACGCACAGGGTTTTGGATACGAGCAGTTCTTC
clone size: many; J gene: TRBJ1-5; V gene: TRBV7-6; D gene: TRBD1; CDR3 protein: CASSSYDRGNQPQHF; CDR3 DNA: TGTGCCAGCAGCTCATATGACAGGGGAAATCAGCCCCAGCATTTT